This note documents a single T cell receptor (beta chain) sequence. Its antigen is still unknown. Following extraction, RNA underwent reverse transcription to cDNA, which served as the sequencing template. Sequenced by immunoSEQ multiplex PCR; TCRdb stores in-frame clones only, minus some. The table has about 200,000 clones, roughly 56% seen once. Researchers picked out CD4+ and CD8+ T cells from PBMCs by sorting. The data were taken from a study of CD8+ T cells in alopecia areata. Findings of the study overall: Lesional scalp exceeded normal scalp in clonality, especially in alopecia totalis/universalis.

CDR1 and CDR2 from the germline V gene are MGHRA and YSYEKL. The CDR3 totals 17 residues. Trimming removed 0 bases from V and 3 bases from J; junction bases left unmatched: 7. The TCR was taken from a human donor in good health. The chain couples TRBV4-1 to TRBJ2-2, with 7 bases aligning to TRBD2. Sequencing was performed on CD8+ T cells sorted from blood. The CDR3 nucleotides read TGCGCCAGCAGCCAAGAGAGGGCTAGCGGCTACACCGGGGAGCTGTTTTTT. Translation: CASSQERASGYTGELFF.